This passage covers 30 T cell receptor beta chains from one sample sequenced in a study of shared clonotypes between healthy human individuals. CD8 cells regarded as naive lacked CD45RO, were positively chosen for CCR7, and omitted terminally differentiated effector memory CD45RA+ cells. Sequencing was performed with immunoSEQ multiplex PCR; in TCRdb, only in-frame clones are kept and a portion is missing. The top ten hold roughly 1.7% of the sample, which has about 2.1 million clones, just under 95% seen once. The sequenced sample was naive CD8+ T cells from PBMCs. The origin of the receptors is a man between 18 and 29 years old in good health. Some clones in this sample may be carry-over from other donors' samples.

This chain joins TRBV7-8 and TRBJ2-1, with D possibly matching TRBD2 (6 bases). With 5 bases removed from V and 7 bases from J, the gap between germline ends came to 21 bases. Per the germline V gene, CDR1 is SGHVS and CDR2 is FQNEAQ. The CDR3 is made up of 16 amino acids. The CDR3 loop reads CASSLEEGPSQNEQFF. The CDR3 bases are TGTGCCAGCAGCCTAGAGGAGGGGCCCAGCCAGAATGAGCAGTTCTTC.

The chain has TRBV27 and TRBJ1-2; 7 bases map to TRBD1. The CDR3 runs 14 residues. Germline CDR1 is MNHEY and CDR2 is SMNVEV (reference sequence). Trimming at V came to 4 bases and at J to 4 bases, leaving 6 bases not matched to a gene. CDR3 residues: CASSSTGDLYGYTF. The CDR3 nucleotides are TGTGCCAGCAGTTCAACAGGGGACCTCTATGGCTACACCTTC.

J is TRBJ1-2 and V is TRBV11-2; D is unresolved. The CDR3 spans 13 residues. Germline CDR1 and CDR2: SGHAT and FQNNGV. V shed 5 bases and J shed 4 bases, with 11 bases lying between them. The CDR3 DNA is TGTGCCAGCAGCCTGGGATCCTTCTATGGCTACACCTTC. Amino acids: CASSLGSFYGYTF. The full variable domain, its missing parts supplied by reference TRBV11-2 and TRBJ1-2, is EAGVAQSPRYKIIEKRQSVAFWCNPISGHATLYWYQQILGQGPKLLIQFQNNGVVDDSQLPKDRFSAERLKGVDSTLKIQPAKLEDSAVYLCASSLGSFYGYTFGSGTRLTVV.

This chain connects TRBV7-9 to TRBJ1-2, with TRBD1 matching 7 bases. Trimming cost V 5 bases and J 1 base; bases outside gene matches: 10. Germline-derived CDR1 and CDR2 are SEHNR and FQNEAQ (reference sequence). This CDR3 spans 16 amino acids. CDR3 sequence: CASSTAGTEINYGYTF. CDR3 bases: TGTGCCAGCAGCACGGCCGGGACAGAGATTAACTATGGCTACACCTTC.

The V and J genes are TRBV28 and TRBJ1-2, with a weak D call TRBD1 (5 bases). Germline V gene sequence: CDR1 MDHEN, CDR2 SYDVKM. Deletions cut 1 base from V and 4 bases from J, with 28 bases between. The CDR3 loop spans 20 amino acids. CDR3 sequence: CASSLSVWRAGNNRTYGYTF. CDR3 DNA sequence: TGTGCCAGCAGTTTATCTGTCTGGAGGGCAGGGAACAACCGCACCTATGGCTACACCTTC.

The V call is TRBV2, the J call TRBJ2-3; TRBD2 matches at 12 bases. Trimming at V came to 6 bases and at J to 0 bases, leaving 7 bases not matched to a gene. The CDR3 has 17 amino acids. Germline CDR1 is SNHLY and CDR2 is FYNNEI. CDR3 in amino acids: CASREGGLAGSTDTQYF. The DNA for the CDR3 is TGTGCCAGCAGAGAGGGGGGACTAGCGGGTAGCACAGATACGCAGTATTTT. The variable domain in full, completed from reference TRBV2 and TRBJ2-3, reads EPEVTQTPSHQVTQMGQEVILRCVPISNHLYFYWYRQILGQKVEFLVSFYNNEISEKSEIFDDQFSVERPDGSNFTLKIRSTKLEDSAMYFCASREGGLAGSTDTQYFGPGTRLTVL.

The chain carries TRBV15 and TRBJ2-7, with TRBD1 as a possible D gene (5 bases). Trimming cost V 3 bases and J 2 bases, with 20 bases left between them. This CDR3 has 17 residues. From germline, CDR1 is LNHNV and CDR2 YYDKDF (reference sequence). CDR3 amino acids: CATSRDNAGRDTYEQYF. The CDR3 DNA follows: TGTGCCACCAGCAGGGACAACGCAGGGCGCGATACCTACGAGCAGTACTTC.

The chain uses TRBV4-2 and TRBJ2-5; TRBD1 or TRBD2 may be the D gene (5 bases each). Trimming stripped 5 bases from V and 0 bases from J, with 16 bases between. This CDR3 spans 16 amino acids. Germline values: CDR1 LGHNA, CDR2 YNFKEQ. The CDR3, as DNA: TGTGCCAGCAGCGAGGGGTCCGAAGGGTACCAAGAGACCCAGTACTTC. Protein: CASSEGSEGYQETQYF.

As concerns this clone: Other DNA variants within this sample encode the same CDR3. CDR3 protein: CASSVRDRAYEQYF. CDR3 coding DNA: TGTGCCAGCAGCGTCCGGGACAGGGCATATGAGCAGTACTTC. The chain uses TRBV9 and TRBJ2-7; 9 positions match TRBD1. Per the germline V gene, CDR1 is SGDLS and CDR2 is YYNGEE. The CDR3 covers 14 residues. V was clipped by 2 bases and J by 7 bases; unmatched bases: 7.

The chain recombines TRBV5-4 with TRBJ2-2; 12 nucleotides match TRBD1. Trimming took 0 bases from V and 5 from J; bases not matched to a gene: 2. This CDR3 spans 16 amino acids. Germline assignment: CDR1 SGHNT and CDR2 YYREEE (reference sequence). CDR3 nucleotide sequence: TGTGCCAGCAGCTTGGGGGACAGGGGGCAAACCGGGGAGCTGTTTTTT. Its translation is CASSLGDRGQTGELFF.

This clone appeared a single time. The V call is TRBV30, the J call TRBJ2-3; D might be TRBD2 (6 bases). CDR3 length equals 13 residues. Germline V gene sequence: CDR1 GTSNPN, CDR2 SVGIG (reference sequence). The V end was cut by 2 bases, the J end by 5 bases, with 11 bases between. The chain's CDR3 is CAWSLGAGDTQYF. The CDR3 DNA is TGTGCCTGGAGTTTGGGAGCGGGAGATACGCAGTATTTT.

The chain links TRBV5-4 to TRBJ2-3; 8 positions agree with TRBD1. J gave up 4 bases and V 1 base, and 5 bases lay outside the gene matches. This CDR3 has 15 residues. CDR1 and CDR2 from the germline V gene are SGHNT and YYREEE (reference sequence). CDR3 sequence: CASSLFSGGADTQYF. The CDR3 bases are TGTGCCAGCAGCTTGTTCTCAGGGGGCGCAGATACGCAGTATTTT. Based on the CDR3 plus reference TRBV5-4 and TRBJ2-3, the full variable domain is ETGVTQSPTHLIKTRGQQVTLRCSSQSGHNTVSWYQQALGQGPQFIFQYYREEENGRGNFPPRFSGLQFPNYSSELNVNALELDDSALYLCASSLFSGGADTQYFGPGTRLTVL.

This clone has a handful of counts. J is TRBJ1-2 and V is TRBV6-4; no firm D call. Germline V CDR1 and CDR2: MRHNA, SNTAGT. With 4 bases removed from V and 4 bases from J, the gap between germline ends came to 10 bases. The CDR3 totals 13 residues. In DNA, the CDR3 is TGTGCCAGCAGTGGTTGGCCTACCTATGGCTACACCTTC. It specifies CASSGWPTYGYTF.

V and J are TRBV7-9 and TRBJ1-2, with TRBD1 as a possible D gene (6 bases). The V gene's germline CDR1 is SEHNR and CDR2 FQNEAQ (reference sequence). This CDR3 contains 14 residues. The V end lost 5 bases, the J end lost 2 bases, and 12 bases lay between the germline ends. The CDR3 DNA is TGTGCCAGCAGCCAAACCACAGGGAACTATGGCTACACCTTC. Translation: CASSQTTGNYGYTF.

Concerning this clone: This CDR3 is also generated by other DNA sequences in the sample. This sequence joins TRBV9 and TRBJ2-3; 9 positions match TRBD1. V shed 0 bases and J 2 bases; nucleotides not matched to a gene: 1. The CDR3 is 15 residues long. Germline V gene data show CDR1 as SGDLS and CDR2 as YYNGEE. The DNA for the CDR3 is TGTGCCAGCAGCGTAGGGGACAGGGCCACAGATACGCAGTATTTT. Its translation: CASSVGDRATDTQYF.

The rearrangement links TRBV11-3 to TRBJ2-1; D is ambiguous. V was clipped by 5 bases and J by 2 bases, with 16 bases between them. CDR1 is SGHNT, CDR2 YENEEA, per germline. The CDR3 sequence is 16 residues long. CDR3 region: CASSISTPETYNEQFF. CDR3 nucleotide sequence: TGTGCCAGCAGCATCTCGACACCTGAGACCTACAATGAGCAGTTCTTC.

The V gene is TRBV5-1, the J gene TRBJ1-1; a weak D match, TRBD1 (5 bases). Germline V gene lookup returns CDR1 SGHRS and CDR2 YFSETQ. V lost 5 bases and J 1 base, leaving 18 bases between the germline ends. This CDR3 comprises 16 residues. The CDR3, as DNA: TGCGCCAGCAGGGATGATTGGGAGGGGAAGAACACTGAAGCTTTCTTT. Amino acids: CASRDDWEGKNTEAFF.

The CDR3 loop reads CASSLVPASSYEQYF. For the CDR3, the DNA is TGTGCCAGCAGCTTAGTGCCGGCGAGCTCCTACGAGCAGTACTTC. The J gene is TRBJ2-7, the V gene TRBV7-8; D call uncertain. Trimming left V 1 base short and J 0 bases short, with 10 bases between. This CDR3 region has 15 residues. Germline CDR1 and CDR2: SGHVS and FQNEAQ.

The gene calls are TRBV5-6 and TRBJ2-7; no definite D call. The CDR3 is made up of 14 amino acids. V was shortened by 1 base and J by 3 bases, with 11 bases between the two germline ends. The germline CDR1 and CDR2 sequences are SGHDT and YYEEEE. The CDR3 DNA is TGTGCCAGCAGCTTGCGGGTAGGCGACTACGAGCAGTACTTC. Its translation: CASSLRVGDYEQYF.

The CDR3 bases are TGTGCCAGCAGTTTCTACAGGGCGAAAGAACAGCCCCAGCATTTT. It translates to CASSFYRAKEQPQHF. V and J are TRBV28 and TRBJ1-5; TRBD1 is a possible D gene (6 bases). With 3 bases removed from V and 7 bases from J, the gap between germline ends came to 16 bases. CDR3 length equals 15 residues. In germline, CDR1 is MDHEN, CDR2 SYDVKM.

CDR3 DNA: TGTGCCAGCAGCACGGACCCCGGCGAGGGTTCGACTGAAGCTTTCTTT. Its protein is CASSTDPGEGSTEAFF. The gene calls are TRBV28 and TRBJ1-1; D gene unclear. V shed 6 bases and J shed 5 bases, with 22 bases lying between them. The CDR3 consists of 16 residues. Looked up from germline, CDR1 is MDHEN and CDR2 is SYDVKM.

The rearrangement links TRBV7-8 to TRBJ1-5; TRBD1 might be the D (6 bases). Trimming shortened V by 2 bases and J by 2 bases, and 10 bases separated the two germline ends. The CDR3 is made up of 15 amino acids. Per germline, CDR1 SGHVS and CDR2 FQNEAQ. The CDR3 sequence is CASSLTAGGNQPQHF. The CDR3 region has the DNA TGTGCCAGCAGCTTAACAGCAGGGGGCAATCAGCCCCAGCATTTT. The whole variable domain, filled in from reference TRBV7-8 and TRBJ1-5, reads GAGVSQSPRYKVAKRGQDVALRCDPISGHVSLFWYQQALGQGPEFLTYFQNEAQLDKSGLPSDRFFAERPEGSVSTLKIQRTQQEDSAVYLCASSLTAGGNQPQHFGDGTRLSIL.

J is TRBJ2-7 and V is TRBV7-9; D unresolved. V was trimmed by 4 bases and J by 5 bases, leaving 6 bases between them. The germline gives CDR1 SEHNR, CDR2 FQNEAQ (reference sequence). The CDR3 is 11 residues long. DNA for the CDR3: TGTGCCAGCAGCTCAAGCCACGAGCAGTACTTC. Protein product: CASSSSHEQYF.

This chain joins TRBV28 and TRBJ2-1, with TRBD2 matching 9 bases. Germline assignment: CDR1 MDHEN and CDR2 SYDVKM. This CDR3 spans 15 amino acids. V gave up 6 bases and J gave up 8 bases; unmatched junction bases: 11. The CDR3 spells CASSRSGSLLDEQFF. DNA for the CDR3: TGTGCCAGCAGCCGTAGCGGGAGCCTTCTGGATGAGCAGTTCTTC.

The chain uses TRBV11-2 and TRBJ2-3; the match to TRBD2 covers 7 bases. This CDR3 has 17 amino acids. The junction had 15 bases not matched to a gene; V was cut back by 9 bases and J by 0 bases. Germline CDR1 and CDR2: SGHAT and FQNNGV. The CDR3 DNA reads TGTGCCAGTATACTGGGGCGGAGCGGGGAGAGCACAGATACGCAGTATTTT. Translated, it gives CASILGRSGESTDTQYF.

This chain joins TRBV10-3 and TRBJ1-2; 8 positions match TRBD1. CDR3 size: 17 residues. Per germline, CDR1 ENHRY and CDR2 SYGVKD. Losses at the gene ends were 4 bases for V and 2 bases for J; bases not matched to a gene: 12. The CDR3 DNA is TGTGCCATCAGTGGTCAAACCAACCGGGACAGGAACTATGGCTACACCTTC. This gives the protein CAISGQTNRDRNYGYTF.

The chain has TRBV2 and TRBJ2-7; no definite D call. The CDR3 has 13 amino acids. Germline CDR1 and CDR2: SNHLY and FYNNEI. Between the trimmed V and J ends, which lost 1 base and 0 bases, there was a span of 4 bases. CDR3 in DNA: TGTGCCAGCAGTGAAGTCAACTCCTACGAGCAGTACTTC. It translates to CASSEVNSYEQYF.

With respect to this clone: This CDR3 is also generated by other DNA sequences in the sample. In DNA, the CDR3 is TGTGCCAGCAGTAATAGACAGGGGAGTCAGCCCCAGCATTTT. As protein: CASSNRQGSQPQHF. This chain links TRBV27 with TRBJ1-5, with 8 bases matching TRBD1. Germline CDR1 and CDR2: MNHEY and SMNVEV (reference sequence). J lost 6 bases, V lost 5 bases, and 6 bases had no gene match. The CDR3 is 14 amino acids.

The V and J genes are TRBV2 and TRBJ1-3, with 11 positions matching TRBD1. The CDR3 spans 15 residues. The ends lost 7 bases at V and 4 bases at J; junction bases unmatched: 6. In germline, CDR1 is SNHLY, CDR2 FYNNEI. DNA for the CDR3: TGTGCCAGCACCCGGGGGACAGGGGGAGGAAACACCATATATTTT. Translating it yields CASTRGTGGGNTIYF.

V usage is TRBV27 and J usage is TRBJ2-6, with a weak D call TRBD1 (5 bases). There are 15 residues in the CDR3. The V and J ends lost 6 bases and 1 base respectively, with 10 bases between them. From germline, CDR1 is MNHEY and CDR2 SMNVEV (reference sequence). The CDR3 here is CASSPRTSGANVLTF. In nucleotides, the CDR3 is TGTGCCAGCAGCCCTCGGACATCTGGGGCCAACGTCCTGACTTTC.